Each of the 30 T cell receptor beta chains below was sequenced from the same sample in a study of T cells after yellow fever vaccination. A single record per CDR3 protein comes from TCRdb applying MiXCR to the 5' RACE reads. The sample consists of 620,000 or so distinct CDR3 sequences, about 15% of them appearing once. Source: PBMCs, taken 5 days after the first yellow fever vaccination. The receptors derive from a man aged 18 to 29 who received the YFV17D yellow fever vaccine.

This clonotype was counted a few times. The chain couples TRBV11-2 to TRBJ2-6; TRBD1 aligns across 7 bases. Losses at the gene ends were 5 bases for V and 11 bases for J; bases not matched to a gene: 3. Germline CDR1 and CDR2: SGHAT and FQNNGV. The CDR3 covers 12 residues. Here the CDR3 DNA reads TGTGCCAGCAGCCGCGACAGGGACGTCCTGACTTTC. Amino acids: CASSRDRDVLTF.

The chain is built from TRBV4-1 and TRBJ2-3; tentative D call: TRBD1 (6 bases). Trimming shortened V by 2 bases and J by 7 bases, and 19 bases separated the two germline ends. CDR3 length equals 16 residues. Per germline, CDR1 MGHRA and CDR2 YSYEKL. The CDR3 here is CASSQPLRGRGYTQYF. CDR3 in DNA: TGCGCCAGCAGCCAACCTCTCAGGGGCAGAGGTTATACGCAGTATTTT.

The CDR3 nucleotides are TGTGCCAGCAGCCCAGGGGCGGCTAGCGGGCCAGATACGCAGTATTTT. This encodes CASSPGAASGPDTQYF. The chain combines TRBV12-3 or TRBV12-4 with TRBJ2-3; 8 bases match TRBD2. The CDR3 consists of 16 residues. With 6 bases clipped from V and 4 bases from J, the junction kept 12 bases outside the gene matches.

V and J are TRBV7-8 and TRBJ1-1; D might be TRBD1 (6 bases). Germline V gives CDR1 SGHVS, CDR2 FQNEAQ. The CDR3 length is 15 residues. The V and J ends lost 5 bases and 0 bases respectively, with 13 bases between them. CDR3 residues: CASSIYRELNTEAFF. The CDR3 nucleotides read TGTGCCAGCAGCATTTACAGGGAGTTGAACACTGAAGCTTTCTTT.

The chain carries TRBV9 and TRBJ2-5, with 9 positions matching TRBD2. V was clipped by 0 bases and J by 4 bases; unmatched bases: 1. This CDR3 spans 14 amino acids. Germline V gene data show CDR1 as SGDLS and CDR2 as YYNGEE. The DNA for the CDR3 is TGTGCCAGCAGCGTAGTAGCGGGGGTAGAGACCCAGTACTTC. Residues: CASSVVAGVETQYF.

The chain combines TRBV29-1 with TRBJ2-1; D gene ambiguous. Germline V lookup: CDR1 SQVTM, CDR2 ANQGSEA. CDR3 length: 13 residues. Trimming pared 3 bases from V and 9 bases from J, leaving 15 bases between. Here the CDR3 reads CSVDQRYDGEQFF. The CDR3, as DNA: TGCAGCGTTGATCAAAGGTACGATGGTGAGCAGTTCTTC.

The CDR3 reads CASSPQRPLSTDTQYF. CDR3 DNA: TGTGCCAGCTCACCACAGAGGCCCCTTAGCACAGATACGCAGTATTTT. This chain links TRBV18 with TRBJ2-3; no reliable D call. Germline CDR1 reads KGHSH; CDR2 reads LQKENI. Deletions cut 1 base from V and 0 bases from J, with 11 bases between. The CDR3 is 16 residues long.

The genes are TRBV10-2 and TRBJ2-4, with 10 positions matching TRBD2. The ends lost 5 bases at V and 7 bases at J; junction bases unmatched: 11. This CDR3 has 16 amino acids. Germline V gives CDR1 WSHSY, CDR2 SAAADI. The CDR3 loop reads CASSRSGGARWNIQYF. The CDR3 DNA follows: TGCGCCAGCAGTAGAAGCGGGGGGGCGAGGTGGAACATTCAGTACTTC.

In its sample, this clonotype was seen a few times. This sequence joins TRBV12-3 or TRBV12-4 and TRBJ1-6; no reliable D call. The CDR3 is 14 amino acids. The V end was cut by 6 bases, the J end by 4 bases, with 10 bases between. The CDR3 loop reads CASSPSTYNSPLHF. The CDR3, as DNA: TGTGCCAGCAGCCCCTCGACTTATAATTCACCCCTCCACTTT.

In this sample, this clonotype turned up a few times. The chain combines TRBV7-2 with TRBJ1-1; the D gene is possibly TRBD1 (5 bases). The V gene lost 4 bases and the J gene lost 1 base, with 13 bases spanning the gap. Looked up from germline, CDR1 is SGHTA and CDR2 is FQGNSA. CDR3 length: 15 residues. As DNA, the CDR3 is TGTGCCAGCAGCTCCAGGAGGAGGGGGAACACTGAAGCTTTCTTT. It translates to CASSSRRRGNTEAFF.

The sample holds many counts of this clonotype. This chain connects TRBV7-2 to TRBJ1-4; the D is unclear. The germline gives CDR1 SGHTA, CDR2 FQGNSA. V lost 1 base to trimming and J lost 2 bases, with 2 bases between them. This CDR3 is 13 amino acids long. CDR3 sequence reads: CASSLVTNEKLFF. CDR3 sequence (DNA): TGTGCCAGCAGCTTAGTCACTAATGAAAAACTGTTTTTT.

This clonotype was recorded many times. This chain connects TRBV7-9 to TRBJ2-3, with 9 bases fitting TRBD1. Germline V gene sequence: CDR1 SEHNR, CDR2 FQNEAQ (reference sequence). This CDR3 comprises 14 residues. Unmatched junction bases numbered 7, after V lost 8 bases and J lost 4 bases. The CDR3 loop reads CASRQGQGPDTQYF. In DNA, the CDR3 is TGTGCCAGCCGGCAGGGACAGGGACCAGATACGCAGTATTTT.

The chain links TRBV9 to TRBJ2-1; D uncertain. The CDR3 sequence is 14 residues long. The ends were cut back, 5 bases at V and 6 bases at J, with 15 bases in the middle. In germline, CDR1 is SGDLS, CDR2 YYNGEE. CDR3 nucleotide sequence: TGTGCCAGCAGTCCCAGCTCCCGCAGCAATGAGCAGTTCTTC. This gives the protein CASSPSSRSNEQFF.

This clonotype was counted between two and nine times. The CDR3 region is CASSSQAHATEAFF. CDR3 sequence (DNA): TGTGCCAGCAGCTCACAGGCACACGCGACTGAAGCTTTCTTT. V and J are TRBV5-8 and TRBJ1-1; maybe TRBD1 (5 bases). The CDR3 has 14 residues. Trimming stripped 3 bases from V and 5 bases from J, with 14 bases between. Germline V gives CDR1 SGHTS, CDR2 YDEGEE.

The rearrangement joins TRBV7-2 to TRBJ1-2, with D perhaps TRBD1 (6 bases). The CDR3 extends over 13 amino acids. With 3 bases removed from V and 4 bases from J, the gap between germline ends came to 9 bases. Per germline, CDR1 SGHTA and CDR2 FQGNSA. CDR3 residues: CASSLQGTYGYTF. For the CDR3, the DNA is TGTGCCAGCAGCTTGCAGGGGACCTATGGCTACACCTTC.

In its sample, this clonotype was seen once. The chain has TRBV6-1 and TRBJ2-1, with 10 nucleotides matching TRBD2. With 6 bases clipped from V and 6 bases from J, the junction kept 8 bases outside the gene matches. CDR3 length equals 15 residues. Germline assignment: CDR1 MNHNS and CDR2 SASEGT. CDR3 coding DNA: TGTGCCAGCAGACAGCTAGCGGGGGCTTCCAATGAGCAGTTCTTC. Amino acids: CASRQLAGASNEQFF.

This clonotype was picked up a small number of times. This chain joins TRBV10-3 and TRBJ2-7; 8 nucleotides agree with TRBD1. The CDR3 spans 11 residues. Germline V gene data show CDR1 as ENHRY and CDR2 as SYGVKD. Trimming at V came to 11 bases and at J to 2 bases, leaving 2 bases not matched to a gene. CDR3: CASGGPYEQYV. CDR3 bases: TGTGCCTCAGGGGGCCCCTACGAGCAGTACGTC.

The chain has TRBV20-1 and TRBJ2-3; maybe TRBD2 (7 bases). Between the trimmed V and J ends, which lost 0 bases and 5 bases, there was a span of 15 bases. The germline gives CDR1 DFQATT, CDR2 SNEGSKA (reference sequence). The CDR3 covers 15 residues. CDR3 amino acids: CSARDSRGAGDTQYF. DNA for the CDR3: TGCAGTGCTAGAGATTCTCGGGGGGCCGGAGATACGCAGTATTTT.

This clonotype was found a few times. The chain couples TRBV18 to TRBJ2-5; D is unresolved. The germline V and J ends were trimmed by 5 bases and 0 bases, with 19 bases remaining between them. This CDR3 has 17 residues. The germline V gene has CDR1 KGHSH and CDR2 LQKENI. The CDR3 DNA reads as TGTGCCAGCTCATTTGGGTTAAGGGAACCCAACCAAGAGACCCAGTACTTC. It codes for CASSFGLREPNQETQYF.

The gene calls are TRBV11-1 and TRBJ2-1; the match to TRBD2 covers 7 bases. Germline assignment: CDR1 SGHAT and CDR2 FQDESV (reference sequence). Trimming removed 5 bases from V and 6 bases from J; junction bases left unmatched: 4. The CDR3 is 13 amino acids. CDR3 DNA sequence: TGTGCCAGCAGCCCCCGACTAGCCAATGAGCAGTTCTTC. This translates into CASSPRLANEQFF.

The V gene is TRBV7-3, the J gene TRBJ2-4; the D gene is possibly TRBD2 (5 bases). Trimming cost V 3 bases and J 8 bases, with 11 bases left between them. The CDR3 contains 13 residues. CDR1 is SGHTA and CDR2 is FQGTGA in the germline V gene. The CDR3 nucleotides read TGTGCCAGCAGCTTTCAGTACGGGGACATTCAGTACTTC. Its translation: CASSFQYGDIQYF.

In its sample, this clonotype was seen a few times. This chain uses TRBV9 with TRBJ2-3; 8 positions agree with TRBD1. Trimming at V came to 4 bases and at J to 5 bases, leaving 6 bases not matched to a gene. CDR1 is SGDLS, CDR2 YYNGEE, per germline. The CDR3 sequence is 14 residues long. The CDR3 DNA reads TGTGCCAGCAGCCCTCAGGGGGCTGGAGATACGCAGTATTTT. Translating gives CASSPQGAGDTQYF.

The sample holds a few counts of this clonotype. The CDR3 DNA is TGTGCCAGTAGTATCGGGACAGGCAATGAAAAACTGTTTTTT. Its translation is CASSIGTGNEKLFF. J is TRBJ1-4 and V is TRBV19, with 8 bases aligning to TRBD1. Trimming at V came to 3 bases and at J to 5 bases, leaving 2 bases not matched to a gene. Germline assignment: CDR1 LNHDA and CDR2 SQIVND (reference sequence). This CDR3 region has 14 residues.

The chain employs TRBV27 and TRBJ2-2; TRBD2 is a possible D gene (6 bases). CDR1 is MNHEY and CDR2 is SMNVEV in the germline V gene (reference sequence). The CDR3 spans 15 residues. Deletions cut 3 bases from V and 4 bases from J, with 12 bases between. The CDR3 here is CASSLHGTSTGELFF. The CDR3 DNA reads TGTGCCAGCAGTTTGCACGGGACTTCCACCGGGGAGCTGTTTTTT.

This clonotype was counted at least ten times. The J gene is TRBJ1-6, the V gene TRBV7-9; no firm D call. Trimming removed 5 bases from V and 7 bases from J, with 9 bases in between. The germline V gene encodes CDR1 SEHNR and CDR2 FQNEAQ (reference sequence). This CDR3 has 13 amino acids. CDR3 in amino acids: CASSPTRNSPLHF. In DNA, the CDR3 is TGTGCCAGCAGCCCCACAAGGAATTCACCCCTCCACTTT.

This clonotype was picked up a small number of times. The chain couples TRBV9 to TRBJ2-2, with a weak D call TRBD2 (5 bases). The germline gives CDR1 SGDLS, CDR2 YYNGEE. The CDR3 is 17 residues long. V gave up 2 bases and J gave up 0 bases, with 14 bases separating them. The CDR3 sequence is CASSVSVEGTNTGELFF. CDR3 bases: TGTGCCAGCAGCGTGAGCGTAGAGGGAACGAACACCGGGGAGCTGTTTTTT.

This clonotype was counted only a few times. This chain links TRBV12-3 or TRBV12-4 with TRBJ2-6; D is unclear. Trimming took 10 bases from V and 2 from J, leaving 15 bases between them. CDR3 length: 15 amino acids. The CDR3 sequence: CATAPSNAGANVLTF. The CDR3 region has the DNA TGTGCCACCGCCCCCTCTAATGCTGGGGCCAACGTCCTGACTTTC.

This clonotype was seen ten or more times. The chain employs TRBV5-1 and TRBJ2-7; a weak D match, TRBD1 (6 bases). This CDR3 contains 13 residues. V dropped 4 bases and J dropped 2 bases, with 10 bases sitting between them. The germline V gene encodes CDR1 SGHRS and CDR2 YFSETQ. In DNA form, the CDR3 reads TGCGCCAGCAGCCAGGACAGCACCTACGAGCAGTACTTC. Translating gives CASSQDSTYEQYF.

This clonotype appeared a few times. The chain is built from TRBV25-1 and TRBJ2-1; D remains unclear. The ends were cut back, 3 bases at V and 9 bases at J, with 6 bases in the middle. Germline V CDR1 and CDR2: MGHDK, SYGVNS. The CDR3 contains 11 residues. The CDR3 DNA follows: TGTGCCAGCAGTGAGTGGGGTGAGCAGTTCTTC. Encoded protein: CASSEWGEQFF.

V usage is TRBV5-1 and J usage is TRBJ1-6, with unresolved D. This CDR3 is 15 amino acids long. Trimming stripped 3 bases from V and 6 bases from J, with 13 bases between. From germline, CDR1 is SGHRS and CDR2 YFSETQ. The CDR3 DNA sequence: TGCGCCAGCAGCTCGGCCGGGCCGCTTAATTCACCCCTCCACTTT. Amino acids: CASSSAGPLNSPLHF.